The T cell receptor (beta chain) described here comes from a study of T cells after yellow fever vaccination. The CDR3 totals 16 residues. CDR1 and CDR2 from the germline V gene are ENHRY and SYGVKD. V trimming: 0 bases; J trimming: 10 bases; junction bases outside the gene matches: 12. A single record per CDR3 protein comes from TCRdb applying MiXCR to the 5' RACE reads. The sample carries around 65,000 distinct CDR3 sequences, approximately 5% recorded once. This clonotype was counted between two and nine times. As yet, its antigen is unknown. Study-level points and caveats: Sorted repertoires could include abundant contaminating clonotypes from bulk cells. Only a minor proportion of clonotypes was detected across both CD4 and CD8 compartments. Detected again after the booster were most primary-vaccination clones, at 96% CD4 and roughly 88% CD8.

This clonotype was obtained from a man in his late teens or twenties who received the YFV17D yellow fever vaccine. Sequenced material: CD4+ T cells sorted from PBMCs, taken less than 16 days after the first yellow fever vaccination. The V and J genes are TRBV10-3 and TRBJ2-1, with 7 bases lining up with TRBD2. The CDR3 region is CAISESTPIAGREQFF. CDR3 in DNA: TGTGCCATCAGTGAGTCGACCCCAATAGCGGGCAGGGAGCAGTTCTTC.